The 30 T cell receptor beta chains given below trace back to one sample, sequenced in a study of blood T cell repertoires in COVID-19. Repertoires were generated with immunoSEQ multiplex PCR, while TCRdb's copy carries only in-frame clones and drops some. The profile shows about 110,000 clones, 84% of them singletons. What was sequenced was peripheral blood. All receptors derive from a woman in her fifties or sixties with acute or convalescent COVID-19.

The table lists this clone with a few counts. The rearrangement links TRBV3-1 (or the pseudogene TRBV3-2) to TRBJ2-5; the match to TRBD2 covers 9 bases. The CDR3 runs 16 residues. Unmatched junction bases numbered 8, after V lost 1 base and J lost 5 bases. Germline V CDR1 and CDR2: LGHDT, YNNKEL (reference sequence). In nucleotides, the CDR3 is TGTGCCAGCAGCCAAGCGATAGCGGGGGTTCACGAGACCCAGTACTTC. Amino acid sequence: CASSQAIAGVHETQYF.

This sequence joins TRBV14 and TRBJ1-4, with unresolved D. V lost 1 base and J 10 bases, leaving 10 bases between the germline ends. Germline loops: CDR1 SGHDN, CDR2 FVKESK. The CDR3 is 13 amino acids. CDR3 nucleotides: TGTGCCAGCAGCCAAGCCCTGGTCGGAAAACTGTTTTTT. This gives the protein CASSQALVGKLFF.

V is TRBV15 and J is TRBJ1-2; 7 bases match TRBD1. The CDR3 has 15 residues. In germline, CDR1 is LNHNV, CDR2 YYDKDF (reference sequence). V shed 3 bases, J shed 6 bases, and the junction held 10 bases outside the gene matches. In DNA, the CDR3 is TGTGCCACCAGCAGGGCACGAACAGGGGTTAATGGCTACACCTTC. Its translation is CATSRARTGVNGYTF. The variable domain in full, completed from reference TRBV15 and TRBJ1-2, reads DAMVIQNPRYQVTQFGKPVTLSCSQTLNHNVMYWYQQKSSQAPKLLFHYYDKDFNNEADTPDNFQSRRPNTSFCFLDIRSPGLGDTAMYLCATSRARTGVNGYTFGSGTRLTVV.

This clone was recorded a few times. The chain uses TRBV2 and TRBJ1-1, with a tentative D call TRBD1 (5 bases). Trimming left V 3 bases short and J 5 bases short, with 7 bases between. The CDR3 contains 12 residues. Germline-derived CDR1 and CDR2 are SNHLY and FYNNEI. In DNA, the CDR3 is TGTGCCAGCAGTGATGGGGGGACTGAAGCTTTCTTT. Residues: CASSDGGTEAFF.

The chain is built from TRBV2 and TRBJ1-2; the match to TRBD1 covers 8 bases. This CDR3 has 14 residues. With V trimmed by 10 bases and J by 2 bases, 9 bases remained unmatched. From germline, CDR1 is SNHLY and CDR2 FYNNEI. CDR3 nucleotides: TGTGCCACCTTGGAGAGGACAGGGAACTATGGCTACACCTTC. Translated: CATLERTGNYGYTF.

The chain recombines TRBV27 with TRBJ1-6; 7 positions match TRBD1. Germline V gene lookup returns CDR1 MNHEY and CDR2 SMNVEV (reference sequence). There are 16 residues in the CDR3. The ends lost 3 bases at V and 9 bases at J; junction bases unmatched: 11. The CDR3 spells CASSLNSGRGPSPLHF. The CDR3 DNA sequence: TGTGCCAGCAGTTTGAATTCGGGAAGGGGGCCTTCACCCCTCCACTTT.

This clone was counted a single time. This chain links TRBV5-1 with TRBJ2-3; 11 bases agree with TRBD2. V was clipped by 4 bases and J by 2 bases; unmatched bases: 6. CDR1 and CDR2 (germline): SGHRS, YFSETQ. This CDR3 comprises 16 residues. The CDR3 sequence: CASSLLAGEFTDTQYF. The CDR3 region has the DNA TGCGCCAGCAGCCTACTAGCGGGGGAGTTCACAGATACGCAGTATTTT.

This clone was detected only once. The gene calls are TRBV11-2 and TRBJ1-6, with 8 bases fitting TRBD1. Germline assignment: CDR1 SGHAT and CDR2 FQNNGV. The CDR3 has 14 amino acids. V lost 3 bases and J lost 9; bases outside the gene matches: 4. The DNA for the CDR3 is TGTGCCAGCAGCTTGGACAGGGTAATTTCACCCCTCCACTTT. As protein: CASSLDRVISPLHF.

The CDR3 DNA reads as TGTGCCAGCAGTTCGCTCCCCCTCTACGAATTACTCGGCAATGAGCAGTTCTTC. This encodes CASSSLPLYELLGNEQFF. This chain joins TRBV27 and TRBJ2-1; D gene unclear. Germline V CDR1 and CDR2: MNHEY, SMNVEV (reference sequence). CDR3 length: 18 amino acids. Trimming removed 4 bases from V and 6 bases from J, with 25 bases in between.

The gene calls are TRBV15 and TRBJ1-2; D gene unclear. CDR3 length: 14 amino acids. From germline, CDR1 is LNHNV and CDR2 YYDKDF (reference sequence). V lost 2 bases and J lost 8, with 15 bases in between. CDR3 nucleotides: TGTGCCACCAGCAGAATACCTGGAGCCGCAGGCTACACCTTC. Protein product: CATSRIPGAAGYTF. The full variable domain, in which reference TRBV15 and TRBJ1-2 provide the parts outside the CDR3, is DAMVIQNPRYQVTQFGKPVTLSCSQTLNHNVMYWYQQKSSQAPKLLFHYYDKDFNNEADTPDNFQSRRPNTSFCFLDIRSPGLGDTAMYLCATSRIPGAAGYTFGSGTRLTVV.

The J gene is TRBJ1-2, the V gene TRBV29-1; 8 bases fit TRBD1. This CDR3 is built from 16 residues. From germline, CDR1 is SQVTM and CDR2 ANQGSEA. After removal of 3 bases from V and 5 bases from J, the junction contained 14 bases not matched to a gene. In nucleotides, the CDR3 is TGCAGCGTTGAGGGCGCAGGACAGGGAGCTCTGTATGGCTACACCTTC. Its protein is CSVEGAGQGALYGYTF.

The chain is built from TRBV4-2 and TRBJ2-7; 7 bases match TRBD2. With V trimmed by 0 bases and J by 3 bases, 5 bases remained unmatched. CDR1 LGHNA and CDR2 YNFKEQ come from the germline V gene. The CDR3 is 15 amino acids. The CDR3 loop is CASSQDEGGVYEQYF. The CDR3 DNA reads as TGTGCCAGCAGCCAAGATGAGGGAGGGGTCTACGAGCAGTACTTC.

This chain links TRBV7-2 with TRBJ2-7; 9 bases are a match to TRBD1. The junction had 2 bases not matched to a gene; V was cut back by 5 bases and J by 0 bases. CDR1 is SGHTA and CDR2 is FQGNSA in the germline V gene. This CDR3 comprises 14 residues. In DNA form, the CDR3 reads TGTGCCAGCAGCGAGGACAGGGGCTCCTACGAGCAGTACTTC. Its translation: CASSEDRGSYEQYF.

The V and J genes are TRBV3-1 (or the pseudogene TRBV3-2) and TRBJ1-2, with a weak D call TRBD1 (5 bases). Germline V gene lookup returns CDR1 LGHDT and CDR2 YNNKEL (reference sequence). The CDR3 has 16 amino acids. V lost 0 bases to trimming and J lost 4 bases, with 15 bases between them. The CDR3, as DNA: TGTGCCAGCAGCCAAGATCCCTCCCGGAGGGGCTATGGCTACACCTTC. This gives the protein CASSQDPSRRGYGYTF.

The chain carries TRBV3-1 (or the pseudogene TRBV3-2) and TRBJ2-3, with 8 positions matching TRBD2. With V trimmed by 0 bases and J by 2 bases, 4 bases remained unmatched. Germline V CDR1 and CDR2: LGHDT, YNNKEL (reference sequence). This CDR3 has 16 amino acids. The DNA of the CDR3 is TGTGCCAGCAGCCAAGAAGGAGCGGGGGTCACAGATACGCAGTATTTT. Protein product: CASSQEGAGVTDTQYF.

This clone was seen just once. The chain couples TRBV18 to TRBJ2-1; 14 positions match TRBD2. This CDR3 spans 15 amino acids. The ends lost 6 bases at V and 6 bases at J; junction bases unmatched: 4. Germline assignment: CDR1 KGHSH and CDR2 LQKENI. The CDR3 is CASSPTSGGANEQFF. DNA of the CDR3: TGTGCCAGCTCCCCGACTAGCGGGGGGGCCAATGAGCAGTTCTTC.

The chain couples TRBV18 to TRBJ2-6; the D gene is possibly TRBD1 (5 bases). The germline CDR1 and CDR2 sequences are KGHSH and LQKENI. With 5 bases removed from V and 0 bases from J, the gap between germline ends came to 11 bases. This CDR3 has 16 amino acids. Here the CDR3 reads CASSVGASSGANVLTF. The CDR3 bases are TGTGCCAGCTCAGTTGGGGCGAGCTCTGGGGCCAACGTCCTGACTTTC.

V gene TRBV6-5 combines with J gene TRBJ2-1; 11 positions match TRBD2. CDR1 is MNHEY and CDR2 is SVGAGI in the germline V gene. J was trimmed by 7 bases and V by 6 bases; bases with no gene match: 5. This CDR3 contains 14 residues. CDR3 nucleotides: TGTGCCAGCAGACTAGCGGGGGTTGGAAATGAGCAGTTCTTC. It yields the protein CASRLAGVGNEQFF.

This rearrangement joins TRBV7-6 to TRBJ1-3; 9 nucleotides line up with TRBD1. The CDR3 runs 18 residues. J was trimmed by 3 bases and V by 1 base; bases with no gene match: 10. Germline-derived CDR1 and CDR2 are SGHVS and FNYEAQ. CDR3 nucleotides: TGTGCCAGCAGCTTAGGAGCCCGACAGGGGGATATTGGAAACACCATATATTTT. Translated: CASSLGARQGDIGNTIYF.

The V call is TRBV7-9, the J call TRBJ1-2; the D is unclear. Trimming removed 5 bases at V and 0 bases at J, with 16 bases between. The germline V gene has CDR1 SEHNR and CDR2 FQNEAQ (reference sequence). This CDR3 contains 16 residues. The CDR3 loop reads CASSVGPTSTNYGYTF. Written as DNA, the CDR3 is TGTGCCAGCAGCGTAGGACCGACATCCACTAACTATGGCTACACCTTC.

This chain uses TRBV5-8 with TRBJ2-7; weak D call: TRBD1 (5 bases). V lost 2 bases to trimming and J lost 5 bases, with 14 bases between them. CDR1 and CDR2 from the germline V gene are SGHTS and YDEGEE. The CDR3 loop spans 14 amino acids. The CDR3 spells CASSLRGLGNEQYF. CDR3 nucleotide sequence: TGTGCCAGCAGCTTAAGGGGTCTAGGGAACGAGCAGTACTTC.

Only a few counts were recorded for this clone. CDR3 sequence: CASSSGGQGEQYF. The CDR3 DNA is TGTGCCAGCTCGTCAGGGGGGCAAGGCGAGCAGTACTTC. V gene TRBV18 combines with J gene TRBJ2-7, with a weak D call TRBD1 (7 bases). The V end was cut by 6 bases, the J end by 6 bases, with 15 bases between. The CDR3 spans 13 residues. The germline CDR1 and CDR2 sequences are KGHSH and LQKENI.

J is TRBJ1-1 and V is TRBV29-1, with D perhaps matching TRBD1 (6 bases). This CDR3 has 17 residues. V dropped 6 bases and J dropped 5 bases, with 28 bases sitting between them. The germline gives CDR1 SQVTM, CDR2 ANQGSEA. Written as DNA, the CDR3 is TGCAGCGTCGCCCCCCTAGAAGGATGGGGTAGGGGGACTGAAGCTTTCTTT. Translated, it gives CSVAPLEGWGRGTEAFF.

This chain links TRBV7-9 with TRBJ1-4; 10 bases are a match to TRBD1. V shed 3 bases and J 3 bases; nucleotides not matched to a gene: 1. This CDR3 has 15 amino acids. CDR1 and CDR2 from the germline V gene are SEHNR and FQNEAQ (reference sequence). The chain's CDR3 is CASSFGTGANEKLFF. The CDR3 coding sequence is TGTGCCAGCAGCTTTGGGACAGGGGCTAATGAAAAACTGTTTTTT.

The CDR3 nucleotides read TGTGCCAGCCTCAGGACTAGCAACTCCTACGAGCAGTACTTC. As protein: CASLRTSNSYEQYF. The rearrangement uses TRBV2 and TRBJ2-7; 8 bases line up with TRBD2. With V trimmed by 8 bases and J by 0 bases, 6 bases remained unmatched. Germline V CDR1 and CDR2: SNHLY, FYNNEI. The CDR3 is 14 residues long.

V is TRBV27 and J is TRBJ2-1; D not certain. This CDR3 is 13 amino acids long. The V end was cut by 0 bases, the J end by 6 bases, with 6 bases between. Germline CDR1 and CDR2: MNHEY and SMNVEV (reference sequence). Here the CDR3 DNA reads TGTGCCAGCAGTTTATCGGCTGTCAATGAGCAGTTCTTC. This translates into CASSLSAVNEQFF.

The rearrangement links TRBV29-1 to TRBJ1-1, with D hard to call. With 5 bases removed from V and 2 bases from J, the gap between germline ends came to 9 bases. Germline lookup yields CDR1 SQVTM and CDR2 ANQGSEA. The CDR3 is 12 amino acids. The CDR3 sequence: CSVSEGNTEAFF. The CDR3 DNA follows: TGCAGCGTTTCCGAGGGAAACACTGAAGCTTTCTTT. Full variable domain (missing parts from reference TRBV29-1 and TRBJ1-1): SAVISQKPSRDICQRGTSLTIQCQVDSQVTMMFWYRQQPGQSLTLIATANQGSEATYESGFVIDKFPISRPNLTFSTLTVSNMSPEDSSIYLCSVSEGNTEAFFGQGTRLTVV.

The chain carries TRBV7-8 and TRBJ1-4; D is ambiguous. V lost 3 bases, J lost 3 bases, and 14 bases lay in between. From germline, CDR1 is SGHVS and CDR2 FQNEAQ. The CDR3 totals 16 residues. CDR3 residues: CASSFSWTGANEKLFF. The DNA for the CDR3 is TGTGCCAGCAGCTTCTCTTGGACGGGAGCTAATGAAAAACTGTTTTTT.

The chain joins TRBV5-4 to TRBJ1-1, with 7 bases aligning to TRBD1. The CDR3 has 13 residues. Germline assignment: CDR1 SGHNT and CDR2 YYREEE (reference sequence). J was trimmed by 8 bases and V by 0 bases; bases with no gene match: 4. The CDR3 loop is CASSLVGGSEAFF. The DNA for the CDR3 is TGTGCCAGCAGCTTGGTAGGGGGCAGCGAAGCTTTCTTT.

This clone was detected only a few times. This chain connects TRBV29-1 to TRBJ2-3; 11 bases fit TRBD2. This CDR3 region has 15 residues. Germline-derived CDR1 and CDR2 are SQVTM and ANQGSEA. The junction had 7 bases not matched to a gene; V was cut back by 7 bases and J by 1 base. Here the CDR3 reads CSALGLAEGTDTQYF. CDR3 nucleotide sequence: TGCAGCGCTCTGGGACTAGCGGAAGGCACAGATACGCAGTATTTT.